A selection of T cell receptor beta chains follows, all from one sample in a study of blood T cell repertoires in COVID-19. Clones were sequenced by immunoSEQ multiplex PCR, and TCRdb holds only the in-frame ones, with some missing. The sample shows a few hundred thousand clones, roughly 80% of them seen only once. Sequencing was carried out using peripheral blood. The origin of the receptors is a woman aged 18-29 years with acute or convalescent COVID-19. CDR3s include the opening cysteine and the closing phenylalanine or tryptophan. D genes are given only for firm matches. Rows may omit the clone size; those that give it use once, few, many or a size class.

V gene	J gene	CDR3 length	D gene	clone size	CDR3 protein	CDR3 DNA
TRBV7-2	TRBJ1-3	18	-	-	CASSLGRYSGTSGNTIYF	TGTGCCAGCAGCTTAGGAAGGTATTCGGGTACCTCTGGAAACACCATATATTTT
TRBV19	TRBJ1-3	11	-	-	CASSLLNTIYF	TGTGCCAGTAGCCTACTAAACACCATATATTTT
TRBV7-8	TRBJ2-7	16	-	-	CASSSQTQTGSYEQYF	TGTGCCAGCAGCTCACAGACCCAGACGGGATCCTACGAGCAGTACTTC
TRBV6-2/TRBV6-3	TRBJ1-6	15	-	-	CASSYSGQLSSPLHF	TGTGCCAGCAGTTACTCGGGGCAGCTTTCTTCACCCCTCCACTTT
TRBV5-1	TRBJ2-3	14	TRBD1	once	CASRRQGITDTQYF	TGCGCCAGCAGGCGACAGGGGATCACAGATACGCAGTATTTT
TRBV6-1	TRBJ1-6	15	TRBD1	-	CASSEAPDRSSPLHF	TGTGCCAGCAGTGAAGCCCCGGACAGGAGTTCACCCCTCCACTTT
TRBV5-1	TRBJ2-7	19	-	-	CASSLVGRSTGDPPYEQYF	TGCGCCAGCAGCTTGGTGGGGAGGTCAACAGGGGACCCCCCCTACGAGCAGTACTTC
TRBV14	TRBJ1-2	13	-	-	CASSQDRVHGYTF	TGTGCCAGCAGCCAAGACAGGGTGCATGGCTACACCTTC
TRBV29-1	TRBJ2-2	15	TRBD2	-	CSVAGLAGETGELFF	TGCAGCGTCGCGGGACTAGCGGGAGAGACCGGGGAGCTGTTTTTT
TRBV6-5	TRBJ2-5	15	TRBD2	-	CASSPGLAGQGPQYF	TGTGCCAGCAGCCCGGGACTAGCGGGCCAGGGTCCCCAGTACTTC
TRBV7-8	TRBJ2-5	16	TRBD2	-	CASSGKGLARRETQYF	TGTGCCAGCAGCGGCAAGGGACTAGCCCGGCGAGAGACCCAGTACTTC
TRBV9	TRBJ2-3	15	-	-	CASSVGSGSTDTQYF	TGTGCCAGCAGCGTAGGGTCGGGAAGCACAGATACGCAGTATTTT
TRBV28	TRBJ1-2	16	TRBD1	-	CASSQGQGAGSYGYTF	TGTGCCAGCAGCCAAGGGCAGGGGGCTGGGAGCTATGGCTACACCTTC
TRBV19	TRBJ1-2	20	-	-	CASSILGLFERGAGLRGYTF	TGTGCCAGTAGTATCTTGGGCTTATTCGAGAGAGGCGCGGGTTTACGAGGCTACACCTTC
TRBV30	TRBJ2-1	14	-	once	CAWSGYYLYNEQFF	TGTGCCTGGAGTGGATACTACCTCTACAATGAGCAGTTCTTC
TRBV11-1	TRBJ2-4	16	TRBD2	once	CASSLSREGWGNIQYF	TGTGCCAGCAGCTTAAGTCGGGAGGGTTGGGGAAACATTCAGTACTTC
TRBV24-1	TRBJ2-1	16	-	-	CATSDPQSSSYNEQFF	TGTGCCACCAGTGATCCACAGTCCAGCTCCTACAATGAGCAGTTCTTC
TRBV27	TRBJ1-6	18	TRBD1	-	CASRPTGQGFGYNSPLHF	TGTGCCAGCAGACCCACAGGACAGGGTTTCGGCTATAATTCACCCCTCCACTTT
TRBV27	TRBJ1-4	16	-	once	CASSLRQAATNEKLFF	TGTGCCAGCAGTTTACGACAGGCTGCAACTAATGAAAAACTGTTTTTT
TRBV7-9	TRBJ1-1	14	-	-	CASSLMTPNTEAFF	TGTGCCAGCAGCTTAATGACACCCAACACTGAAGCTTTCTTT
TRBV27	TRBJ1-5	14	TRBD1	-	CASRTTGERQPQHF	TGTGCCAGCAGGACGACAGGGGAACGGCAGCCCCAGCATTTT